These 16 T cell receptor beta chains came from one sample sequenced in a study of control samples from healthy donors and cancer patients. Profiling relied on immunoSEQ multiplex PCR, and the TCRdb table lists in-frame clones only, not all of them. The sample lists 90,000 to 100,000 clones, roughly three quarters seen once, with roughly a tenth in the top ten. Material: blood. These receptors all come from a woman in her 30s in good health.

The chain is built from TRBV3-1 (or the pseudogene TRBV3-2) and TRBJ1-2; no firm D call. V was shortened by 6 bases and J by 1 base, with 12 bases between the two germline ends. The CDR3 sequence is 14 residues long. Germline V gives CDR1 LGHDT, CDR2 YNNKEL (reference sequence). In DNA, the CDR3 is TGTGCCAGCAGTCATTTGATGGATAACTATGGCTACACCTTC. It is translated as CASSHLMDNYGYTF.

The rearrangement links TRBV6-2 or TRBV6-3 to TRBJ2-5, with D unresolved. Trimming pared 6 bases from V and 2 bases from J, leaving 13 bases between. Germline values: CDR1 MNHEY, CDR2 SVGEGT. The CDR3 has 14 residues. CDR3 residues: CASSRNLQQETQYF. DNA for the CDR3: TGTGCCAGCAGCCGCAACCTGCAGCAAGAGACCCAGTACTTC.

The gene calls are TRBV10-3 and TRBJ1-1, with D maybe TRBD1 (6 bases). The CDR3 extends over 15 amino acids. Per the germline V gene, CDR1 is ENHRY and CDR2 is SYGVKD. Trimming took 9 bases from V and 0 from J, leaving 17 bases between them. The CDR3 region is CAISPSDRLNTEAFF. In nucleotides, the CDR3 is TGTGCCATTTCCCCCTCGGACAGATTGAACACTGAAGCTTTCTTT.

This chain connects TRBV7-7 to TRBJ2-2, with D tentatively TRBD2 (5 bases). From germline, CDR1 is SSHAT and CDR2 FNYEAQ (reference sequence). V lost 5 bases, J lost 7 bases, and 11 bases lay in between. CDR3 size: 13 residues. The CDR3 region has the DNA TGTGCCAGCAGCAACCGGGCGGGCGGGGAGCTGTTTTTT. This encodes CASSNRAGGELFF.

The CDR3 loop is CSVEVSRRGGEQYF. The CDR3 nucleotides are TGCAGCGTTGAGGTTAGTAGGCGCGGGGGCGAGCAGTACTTC. The gene calls are TRBV29-1 and TRBJ2-7; 7 nucleotides line up with TRBD2. There are 14 residues in the CDR3. The V gene's germline CDR1 is SQVTM and CDR2 ANQGSEA. V shed 3 bases and J 6 bases; nucleotides not matched to a gene: 11.

V gene TRBV30 combines with J gene TRBJ2-3; 8 bases match TRBD2. The CDR3 has 14 residues. CDR1 and CDR2 from the germline V gene are GTSNPN and SVGIG (reference sequence). Losses at the gene ends were 6 bases for V and 2 bases for J; bases not matched to a gene: 7. CDR3 nucleotides: TGTGCCTGTACAGCGGGGGAACCCACAGATACGCAGTATTTT. As protein: CACTAGEPTDTQYF.

Comments on this clone: Being one base from a much bigger clone, this may be a read error. Other nucleotide sequences from this sample produce the same CDR3. The rearrangement joins TRBV10-3 to TRBJ1-2; D is possibly TRBD1 (5 bases). The CDR3 totals 15 residues. Germline assignment: CDR1 ENHRY and CDR2 SYGVKD. Trimming shortened V by 0 bases and J by 0 bases, and 8 bases separated the two germline ends. The CDR3 sequence is CAISESGEANYGYTF. The CDR3 DNA sequence: TGTGCCATCAGTGAGTCAGGGGAAGCTAACTATGGCTACACCTTC.

The rearrangement uses TRBV4-3 and TRBJ1-4; no reliable D call. CDR3 length equals 15 residues. CDR1 LGHNA and CDR2 YSLEER come from the germline V gene. Deletions cut 0 bases from V and 1 base from J, with 6 bases between. The CDR3 coding sequence is TGCGCCAGCAGCCAAGACAGAGGAACTAATGAAAAACTGTTTTTT. Its protein product is CASSQDRGTNEKLFF.

The chain is built from TRBV5-1 and TRBJ2-6; no firm D call. V was trimmed by 3 bases and J by 3 bases, leaving 10 bases between them. CDR1 is SGHRS, CDR2 YFSETQ, per germline. The CDR3 has 15 amino acids. The CDR3 coding sequence is TGCGCCAGCAGCTCGACCTCTAGTGGGGCCAACGTCCTGACTTTC. Translation gives CASSSTSSGANVLTF.

The chain joins TRBV5-1 to TRBJ1-2, with a tentative D call TRBD1 (6 bases). The CDR3 sequence is 14 residues long. Between the trimmed V and J ends, which lost 3 bases and 2 bases, there was a span of 11 bases. Germline CDR1 is SGHRS and CDR2 is YFSETQ. The CDR3, as DNA: TGCGCCAGCAGCTCTGTTCAGGGGAACTATGGCTACACCTTC. Its protein is CASSSVQGNYGYTF.

This chain uses TRBV9 with TRBJ2-3, with D possibly being TRBD1 or TRBD2 (5 bases each). The germline V and J ends were trimmed by 2 bases and 2 bases, with 15 bases remaining between them. This CDR3 region has 16 residues. Per germline, CDR1 SGDLS and CDR2 YYNGEE. CDR3 nucleotides: TGTGCCAGCAGCGTTTCCCCGGGGACCCACACAGATACGCAGTATTTT. Residues: CASSVSPGTHTDTQYF.

The chain uses TRBV19 and TRBJ2-3; D might be TRBD2 (6 bases). The length of the CDR3 is 17 residues. The V and J ends lost 3 bases and 1 base respectively, with 17 bases between them. Germline assignment: CDR1 LNHDA and CDR2 SQIVND (reference sequence). The CDR3 here is CASSIDSGVRRTDTQYF. In DNA, the CDR3 is TGTGCCAGTAGTATTGATAGCGGTGTCAGACGCACAGATACGCAGTATTTT.

V is TRBV5-1 and J is TRBJ2-5; TRBD1 aligns across 7 bases. The CDR3 sequence is 14 residues long. Germline lookup yields CDR1 SGHRS and CDR2 YFSETQ. The V segment lost 2 bases and the J segment 2 bases; nucleotides outside the gene matches: 3. The CDR3 sequence: CASSFLRGQETQYF. The CDR3 nucleotides read TGCGCCAGCAGCTTCCTCAGGGGGCAAGAGACCCAGTACTTC.

The chain has TRBV27 and TRBJ1-6; tentative D call: TRBD1 (6 bases). CDR1 and CDR2 (germline): MNHEY, SMNVEV (reference sequence). V was shortened by 4 bases and J by 0 bases, with 16 bases between the two germline ends. The CDR3 runs to 18 residues. The CDR3 loop is CASSSLGRGSSYNSPLHF. CDR3 in DNA: TGTGCCAGCAGTTCCCTTGGCAGGGGTAGCTCCTATAATTCACCCCTCCACTTT.

This clone was found once. V and J are TRBV7-8 and TRBJ2-7, with 8 bases lining up with TRBD2. V shed 4 bases, J shed 2 bases, and the junction held 7 bases outside the gene matches. The germline V gene has CDR1 SGHVS and CDR2 FQNEAQ. CDR3 size: 15 residues. The CDR3 DNA reads as TGTGCCAGCAGCTGGGCGGGGACTAGAACCTACGAGCAGTACTTC. Its protein product is CASSWAGTRTYEQYF.

V is TRBV2 and J is TRBJ2-7; D is unresolved. The CDR3 covers 13 residues. V shed 7 bases and J shed 0 bases, with 10 bases lying between them. Per the germline V gene, CDR1 is SNHLY and CDR2 is FYNNEI. The CDR3 nucleotides read TGTGCCAGCATTTGGCCTAGCTCCTACGAGCAGTACTTC. Translation: CASIWPSSYEQYF.